This TCR beta chain was documented in a study of OX40 agonist ivuxolimab in advanced cancers. Study-wide findings and caveats: CD4+ and CD8+ blood T cells expanded clonally by week 6 at 0.1 to 3.0 mg/kg.

CDR3 length equals 16 residues. V was clipped by 1 base and J by 12 bases; unmatched bases: 13. The germline V gene encodes CDR1 MGHRA and CDR2 YSYEKL. Here immunoSEQ multiplex PCR was the method, and the copy in TCRdb shows in-frame clones only, minus some. The repertoire includes about 53,000 clones, 80% to 85% of them detected once, and around 4.3% sits in the top ten. Regarding this clone: Its antigen is not identified.

The source material was CD4+ or CD8+ T cells sorted from blood, sampled in a trial of the OX40 agonist ivuxolimab. The chain employs TRBV4-1 and TRBJ2-1, with 9 bases identical to TRBD2. This clonotype originated in an adult with an advanced solid tumor such as melanoma, head and neck, liver or kidney cancer. In DNA form, the CDR3 reads TGCGCCAGCAGCCAAGTGTCTAGCGGGACCGAATGGGGGCAGTTCTTC. It specifies CASSQVSSGTEWGQFF.